This section outlines one T cell receptor beta chain sequence together with its context. Antigen: not known. The data originate from a study of T cell responses to AZD1222 COVID-19 vaccine. Study-level background: Samples with a second dose at about 4 or about 12 weeks were pooled together. Findings of the study overall: Once two AZD1222 doses were given, Spike-specific TCR breadth and depth went up. White British people made up most donors, females outnumbered males, and clonal diversity was possibly underestimated.

V lost 5 bases and J lost 8, with 13 bases in between. The germline CDR1 and CDR2 sequences are SEHNR and FQNEAQ (reference sequence). The CDR3 extends over 13 amino acids. Data came from immunoSEQ multiplex PCR; TCRdb stores just in-frame clones and leaves some out. Of about 120,000 clones listed, 70% to 90% are singletons. This chain links TRBV7-9 with TRBJ2-1; the D gene is possibly TRBD1 (6 bases). The TCR sequence derives from an adult in good health. The input for sequencing was peripheral blood, taken on day 0 of AZD1222 vaccination. The CDR3: CASSAVRGDEQFF. The CDR3 nucleotides read TGTGCCAGCAGCGCAGTCAGGGGAGATGAGCAGTTCTTC.